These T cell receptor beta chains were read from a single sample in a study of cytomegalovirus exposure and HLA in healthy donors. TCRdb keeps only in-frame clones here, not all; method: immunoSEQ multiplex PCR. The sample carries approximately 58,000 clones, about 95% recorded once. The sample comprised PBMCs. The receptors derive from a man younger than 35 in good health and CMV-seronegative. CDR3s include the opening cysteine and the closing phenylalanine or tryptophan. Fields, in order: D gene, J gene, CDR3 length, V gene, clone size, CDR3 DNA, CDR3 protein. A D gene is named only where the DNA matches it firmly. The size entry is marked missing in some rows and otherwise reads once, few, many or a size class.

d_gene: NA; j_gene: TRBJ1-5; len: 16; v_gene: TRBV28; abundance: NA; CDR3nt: TGTGCCAGCAGTTTAGCGCAGGGGAGGGCAAATCAGCCCCAGCATTTT; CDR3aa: CASSLAQGRANQPQHF
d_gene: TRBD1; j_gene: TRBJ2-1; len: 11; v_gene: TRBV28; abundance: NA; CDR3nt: TGTGCCAGCAGTACAGCAGGGGGCTTTTTCTTC; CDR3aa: CASSTAGGFFF
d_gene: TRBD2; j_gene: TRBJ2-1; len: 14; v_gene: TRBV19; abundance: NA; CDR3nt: TGTGCCAGTGGGGCCGGGACTATTACAAATGAGCAGTTCTTC; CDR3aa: CASGAGTITNEQFF
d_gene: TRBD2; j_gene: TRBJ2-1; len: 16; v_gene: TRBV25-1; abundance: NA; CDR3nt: TGTGCCAGCAGTGATCGACTAGCGGGATCCTACAATGAGCAGTTCTTC; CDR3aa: CASSDRLAGSYNEQFF
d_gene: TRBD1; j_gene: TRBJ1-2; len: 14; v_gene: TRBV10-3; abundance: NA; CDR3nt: TGTGCCACCCTTAACGGGACAGGCAACTATGGCTACACCTTC; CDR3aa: CATLNGTGNYGYTF
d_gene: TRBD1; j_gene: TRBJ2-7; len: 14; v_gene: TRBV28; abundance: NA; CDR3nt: TGTGCCAGCAGTGTCTTGACAGGGACCTACGAGCAGTACTTC; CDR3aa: CASSVLTGTYEQYF
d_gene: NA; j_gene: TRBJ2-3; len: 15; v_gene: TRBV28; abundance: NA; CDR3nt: TGTGCCAGCAGTTCTGTGGGGGCTATATCAGATACGCAGTATTTT; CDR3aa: CASSSVGAISDTQYF
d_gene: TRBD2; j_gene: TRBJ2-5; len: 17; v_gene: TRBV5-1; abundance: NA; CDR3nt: TGCGCCAGCAGCTTGCCTCTACTAGCGGGAGTACACGAGACCCAGTACTTC; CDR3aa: CASSLPLLAGVHETQYF
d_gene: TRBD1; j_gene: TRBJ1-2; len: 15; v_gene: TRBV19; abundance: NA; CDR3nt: TGTGCCAGTAGTATAGATCGGGGACAGTCCTATGGCTACACCTTC; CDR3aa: CASSIDRGQSYGYTF
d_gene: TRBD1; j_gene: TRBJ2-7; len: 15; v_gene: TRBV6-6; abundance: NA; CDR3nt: TGTGCCAGCAGTTCCCTCCGGGACAGGACCTACGAGCAGTACTTC; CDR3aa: CASSSLRDRTYEQYF
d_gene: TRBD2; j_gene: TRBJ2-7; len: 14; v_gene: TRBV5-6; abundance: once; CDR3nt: TGTGCCAGCAGCTTATCTAGCGGGACCTACGAGCAGTACTTC; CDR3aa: CASSLSSGTYEQYF
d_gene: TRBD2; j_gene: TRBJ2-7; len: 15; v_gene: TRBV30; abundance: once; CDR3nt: TGTGCCTGGAGTCTTGGCAGCGGGAGGGTTCACGAGCAGTACTTC; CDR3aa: CAWSLGSGRVHEQYF
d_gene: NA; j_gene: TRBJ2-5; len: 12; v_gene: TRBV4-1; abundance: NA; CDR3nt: TGCGCCAGCAGCCAAGACCGGGAGACCCAGTACTTC; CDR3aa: CASSQDRETQYF
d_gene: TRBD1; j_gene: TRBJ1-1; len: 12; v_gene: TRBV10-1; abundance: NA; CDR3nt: TGCGCCAGCAGTCCGGGACAGGGGGATGCTTTCTTT; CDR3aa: CASSPGQGDAFF
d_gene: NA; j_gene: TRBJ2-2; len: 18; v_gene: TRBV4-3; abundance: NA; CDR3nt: TGCGCCAGCAGCCAAGATGTGGTACGGCGGCAACTCACCGGGGAGCTGTTTTTT; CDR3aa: CASSQDVVRRQLTGELFF
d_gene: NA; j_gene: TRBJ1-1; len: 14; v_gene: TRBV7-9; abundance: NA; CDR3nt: TGTGCCAGCAGCCCCCCTGCGATTAACACTGAAGCTTTCTTT; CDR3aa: CASSPPAINTEAFF
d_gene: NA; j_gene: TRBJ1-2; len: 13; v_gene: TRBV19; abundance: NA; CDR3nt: TGTGCCAGTAGTATCCGGTTTAACTATGGCTACACCTTC; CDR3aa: CASSIRFNYGYTF
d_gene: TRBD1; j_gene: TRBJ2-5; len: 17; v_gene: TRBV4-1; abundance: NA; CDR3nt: TGCGCCAGCAGCCAAGACTTCGTGTGGACAGGAGGTCAGACCCAGTACTTC; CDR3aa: CASSQDFVWTGGQTQYF
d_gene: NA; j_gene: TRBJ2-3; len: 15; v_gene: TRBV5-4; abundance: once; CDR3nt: TGTGCCAGCAGCTTGAATAGCGTCAGCACAGATACGCAGTATTTT; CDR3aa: CASSLNSVSTDTQYF
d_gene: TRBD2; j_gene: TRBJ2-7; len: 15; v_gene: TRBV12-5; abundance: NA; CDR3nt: TGTGCTAGTGGTTTGGTACGGGGGGGTGTCTACGAGCAGTACTTC; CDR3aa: CASGLVRGGVYEQYF
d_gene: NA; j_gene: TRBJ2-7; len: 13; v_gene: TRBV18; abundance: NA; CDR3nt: TGTGCCAGCTCACTTGCCGGGAGCTACGAGCAGTACTTC; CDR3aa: CASSLAGSYEQYF
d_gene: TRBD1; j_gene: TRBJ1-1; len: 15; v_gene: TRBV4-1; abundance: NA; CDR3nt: TGCGCCAGCAGCCAAGTCGACAGGGAGGTCACTGAAGCTTTCTTT; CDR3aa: CASSQVDREVTEAFF
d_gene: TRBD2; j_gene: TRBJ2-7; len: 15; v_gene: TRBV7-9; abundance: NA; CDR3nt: TGTGCCAGCAGCCCACCGGGACTAGCAGGGTACGAGCAGTACTTC; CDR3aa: CASSPPGLAGYEQYF
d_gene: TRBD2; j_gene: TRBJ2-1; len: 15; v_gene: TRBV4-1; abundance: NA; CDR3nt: TGCGCCAGCAGCCGCGGGGGAATAAGTTACAATGAGCAGTTCTTC; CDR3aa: CASSRGGISYNEQFF
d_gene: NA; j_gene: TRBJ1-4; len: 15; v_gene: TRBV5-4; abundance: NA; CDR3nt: TGTGCCAGCAGTTTGGCAGGGGCAACTAATGAAAAACTGTTTTTT; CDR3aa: CASSLAGATNEKLFF
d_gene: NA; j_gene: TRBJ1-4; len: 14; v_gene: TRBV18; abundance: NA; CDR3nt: TGTGCCAGCTCCGAAAACGGCAGGAATGAAAAACTGTTTTTT; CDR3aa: CASSENGRNEKLFF
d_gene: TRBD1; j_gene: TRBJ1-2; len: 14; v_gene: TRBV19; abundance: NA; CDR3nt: TGTGCCAGCCATACCAGACAGGGCGCCTATGGCTACACCTTC; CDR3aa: CASHTRQGAYGYTF
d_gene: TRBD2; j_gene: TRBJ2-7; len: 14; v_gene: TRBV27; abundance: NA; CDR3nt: TGTGCCAGCGGCAAACCTAGCGGGAGGGAAGAGCAGTACTTC; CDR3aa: CASGKPSGREEQYF
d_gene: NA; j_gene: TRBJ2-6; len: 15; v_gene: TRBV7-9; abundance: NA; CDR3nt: TGTGCCAGCAGCTCCCCCATCTCTGGGGCCAACGTCCTGACTTTC; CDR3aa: CASSSPISGANVLTF
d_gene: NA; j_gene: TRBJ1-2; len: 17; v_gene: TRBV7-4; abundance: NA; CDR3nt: TGTGCCAGCAGCTTCAGCAGGGTGGGATCTGCCCTAGGAGGCTACACCTTC; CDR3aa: CASSFSRVGSALGGYTF
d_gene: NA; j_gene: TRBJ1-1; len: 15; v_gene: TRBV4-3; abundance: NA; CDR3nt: TGCGCCAGCAGCCAAGATGGGGCGGGGCAATCTGGAGCTTTCTTT; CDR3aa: CASSQDGAGQSGAFF
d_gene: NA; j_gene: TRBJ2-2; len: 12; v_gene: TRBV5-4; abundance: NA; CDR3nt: TGTGCCATGGACACGAACACCGGGGAGCTGTTTTTT; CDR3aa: CAMDTNTGELFF
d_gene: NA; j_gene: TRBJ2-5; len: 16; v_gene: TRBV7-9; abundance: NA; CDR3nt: TGTGCCAGCAGCTCGCTGGAGGGGCGCCTCCAAGAGACCCAGTACTTC; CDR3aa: CASSSLEGRLQETQYF
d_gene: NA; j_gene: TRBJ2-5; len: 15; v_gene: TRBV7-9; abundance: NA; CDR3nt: TGTGCCAGCAGTCCAGAGGGGACTTGGGGCAAGACCCAGTACTTC; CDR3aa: CASSPEGTWGKTQYF
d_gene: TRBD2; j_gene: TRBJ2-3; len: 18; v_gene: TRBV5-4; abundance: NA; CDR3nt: TGTGCCAGCAGCCCTCCGGGACTAGCGGGAGGGACAGGAGATACGCAGTATTTT; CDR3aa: CASSPPGLAGGTGDTQYF
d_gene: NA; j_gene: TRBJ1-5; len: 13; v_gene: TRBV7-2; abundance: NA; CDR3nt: TGTGCCAGCAGCTTAGGCGGGGAGCAGCCCCAGCATTTT; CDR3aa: CASSLGGEQPQHF
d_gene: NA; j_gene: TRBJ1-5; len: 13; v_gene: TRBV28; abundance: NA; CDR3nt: TGTGCCATCCAAGGCAGGGCGAATCAGCCCCAGCATTTT; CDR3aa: CAIQGRANQPQHF
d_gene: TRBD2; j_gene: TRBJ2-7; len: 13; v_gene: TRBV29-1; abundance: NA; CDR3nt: TGCAGCGTCGGACTAGCGGGCCCCCTCGAGCAGTACTTC; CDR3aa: CSVGLAGPLEQYF
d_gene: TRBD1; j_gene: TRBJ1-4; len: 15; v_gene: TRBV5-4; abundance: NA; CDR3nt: TGTGCCAGCAGCCCCCCTGGGACAGGGTATGAAAAACTGTTTTTT; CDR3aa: CASSPPGTGYEKLFF
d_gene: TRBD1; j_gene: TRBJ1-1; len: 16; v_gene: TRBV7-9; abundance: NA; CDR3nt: TGTGCCAGCAGCTACGGACAGGGCTTCGTCAACGCTGAAGCTTTCTTT; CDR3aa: CASSYGQGFVNAEAFF
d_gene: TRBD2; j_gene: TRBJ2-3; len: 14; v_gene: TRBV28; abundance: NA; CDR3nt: TGTGCCAGCACGGGGGCGGGAGGGCCAGTTACGCAGTATTTT; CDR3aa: CASTGAGGPVTQYF
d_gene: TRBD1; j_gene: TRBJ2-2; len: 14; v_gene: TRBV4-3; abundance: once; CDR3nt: TGCGCCAGCAACCGGGACAGGTTAAACGGGGAGCTGTTTTTT; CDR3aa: CASNRDRLNGELFF
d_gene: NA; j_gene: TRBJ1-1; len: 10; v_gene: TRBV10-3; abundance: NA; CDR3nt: TGTGCCATCAGAGACAGAGAAGCTTTCTTT; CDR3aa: CAIRDREAFF
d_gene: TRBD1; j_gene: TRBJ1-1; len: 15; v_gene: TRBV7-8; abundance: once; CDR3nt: TGTGCCAGCAGCTCAGCGGGACAGATGAACACTGAAGCTTTCTTT; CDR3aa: CASSSAGQMNTEAFF
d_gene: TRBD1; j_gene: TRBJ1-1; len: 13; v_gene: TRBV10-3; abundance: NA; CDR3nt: TGTGCCACCGCGAGGGACAGGAACACTGAAGCTTTCTTT; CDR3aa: CATARDRNTEAFF